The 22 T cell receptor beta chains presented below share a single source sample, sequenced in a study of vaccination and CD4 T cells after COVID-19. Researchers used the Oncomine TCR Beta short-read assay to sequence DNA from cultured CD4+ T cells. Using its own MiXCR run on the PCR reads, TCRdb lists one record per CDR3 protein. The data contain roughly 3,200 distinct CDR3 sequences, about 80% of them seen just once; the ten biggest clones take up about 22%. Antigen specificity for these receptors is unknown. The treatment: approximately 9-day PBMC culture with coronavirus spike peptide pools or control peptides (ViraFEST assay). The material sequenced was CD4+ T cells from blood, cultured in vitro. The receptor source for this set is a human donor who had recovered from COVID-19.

The DNA for the CDR3 is TGTGCCAGTAGTACACATACGCACTATGGCTACACCTTC. This gives the protein CASSTHTHYGYTF. The chain uses TRBV19 and TRBJ1-2; no definite D call. V was trimmed by 4 bases and J by 3 bases, leaving 9 bases between them. This CDR3 spans 13 amino acids. Germline lookup yields CDR1 LNHDA and CDR2 SQIVND (reference sequence).

This CDR3 is CASSYSRAGMNTEAFF. CDR3 bases: TGTGCCAGCAGTTACAGTCGGGCGGGCATGAACACTGAAGCTTTCTTT. The chain uses TRBV6-5 and TRBJ1-1; D gene unclear. CDR3 size: 16 residues. The V and J ends lost 2 bases and 0 bases respectively, with 13 bases between them. CDR1 is MNHEY, CDR2 SVGAGI, per germline.

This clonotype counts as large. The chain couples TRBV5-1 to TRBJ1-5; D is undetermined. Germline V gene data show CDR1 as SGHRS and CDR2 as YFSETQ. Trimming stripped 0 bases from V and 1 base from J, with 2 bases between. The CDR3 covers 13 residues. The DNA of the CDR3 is TGCGCCAGCAGCTTGGGCAGCAATCAGCCCCAGCATTTT. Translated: CASSLGSNQPQHF. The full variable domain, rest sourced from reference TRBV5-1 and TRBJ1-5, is KAGVTQTPRYLIKTRGQQVTLSCSPISGHRSVSWYQQTPGQGLQFLFEYFSETQRNKGNFPGRFSGRQFSNSRSEMNVSTLELGDSALYLCASSLGSNQPQHFGDGTRLSIL.

The CDR3 reads CAWSSRGGGYTF. For the CDR3, the DNA is TGTGCCTGGAGTAGCAGGGGAGGAGGCTACACCTTC. The J gene is TRBJ1-2, the V gene TRBV30; the D gene is possibly TRBD1 (6 bases). CDR3 size: 12 residues. V shed 2 bases and J shed 8 bases, with 12 bases lying between them. Germline lookup yields CDR1 GTSNPN and CDR2 SVGIG (reference sequence).

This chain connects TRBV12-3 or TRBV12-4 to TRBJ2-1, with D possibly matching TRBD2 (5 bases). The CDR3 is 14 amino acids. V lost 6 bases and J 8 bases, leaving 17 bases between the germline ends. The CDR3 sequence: CASSPLDRHDEQFF. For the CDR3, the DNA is TGTGCCAGCAGCCCACTAGACCGCCACGATGAGCAGTTCTTC.

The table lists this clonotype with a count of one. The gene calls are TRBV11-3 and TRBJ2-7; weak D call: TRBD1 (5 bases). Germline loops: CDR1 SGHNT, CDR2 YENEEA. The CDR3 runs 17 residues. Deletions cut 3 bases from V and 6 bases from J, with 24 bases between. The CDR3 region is CASSFPISRTYSREQYF. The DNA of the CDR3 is TGTGCCAGCAGCTTCCCTATATCGCGGACATATAGCCGCGAGCAGTACTTC. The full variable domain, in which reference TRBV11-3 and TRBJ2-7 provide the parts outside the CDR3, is EAGVVQSPRYKIIEKKQPVAFWCNPISGHNTLYWYLQNLGQGPELLIRYENEEAVDDSQLPKDRFSAERLKGVDSTLKIQPAELGDSAVYLCASSFPISRTYSREQYFGPGTRLTVT.

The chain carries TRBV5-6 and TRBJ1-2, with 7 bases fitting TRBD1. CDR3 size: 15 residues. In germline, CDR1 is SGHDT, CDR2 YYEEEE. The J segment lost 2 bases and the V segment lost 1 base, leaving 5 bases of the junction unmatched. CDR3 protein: CASSLFDRANYGYTF. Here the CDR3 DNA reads TGTGCCAGCAGCTTGTTTGACAGGGCGAACTATGGCTACACCTTC. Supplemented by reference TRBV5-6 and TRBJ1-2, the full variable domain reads DAGVTQSPTHLIKTRGQQVTLRCSPKSGHDTVSWYQQALGQGPQFIFQYYEEEERQRGNFPDRFSGHQFPNYSSELNVNALLLGDSALYLCASSLFDRANYGYTFGSGTRLTVV.

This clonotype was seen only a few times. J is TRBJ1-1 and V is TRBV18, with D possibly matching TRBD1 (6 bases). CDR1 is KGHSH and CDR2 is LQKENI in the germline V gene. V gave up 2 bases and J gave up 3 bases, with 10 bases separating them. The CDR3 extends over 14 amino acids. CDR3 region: CASSPFQGYTEAFF. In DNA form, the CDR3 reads TGTGCCAGCTCACCATTCCAGGGGTACACTGAAGCTTTCTTT.

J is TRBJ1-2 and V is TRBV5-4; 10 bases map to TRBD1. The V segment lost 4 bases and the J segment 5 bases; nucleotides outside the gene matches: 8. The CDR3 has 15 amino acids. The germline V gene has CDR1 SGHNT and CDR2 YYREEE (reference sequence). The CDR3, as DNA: TGTGCCAGCAGCCTCGGGGACAGGGGAAAGTATGGCTACACCTTC. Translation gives CASSLGDRGKYGYTF. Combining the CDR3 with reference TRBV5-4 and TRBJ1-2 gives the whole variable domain ETGVTQSPTHLIKTRGQQVTLRCSSQSGHNTVSWYQQALGQGPQFIFQYYREEENGRGNFPPRFSGLQFPNYSSELNVNALELDDSALYLCASSLGDRGKYGYTFGSGTRLTVV.

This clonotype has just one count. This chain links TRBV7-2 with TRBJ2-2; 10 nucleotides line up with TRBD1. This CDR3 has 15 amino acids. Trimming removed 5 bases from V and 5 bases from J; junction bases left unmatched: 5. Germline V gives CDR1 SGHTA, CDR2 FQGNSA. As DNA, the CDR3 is TGTGCCAGCAGCCCTCGACAGGGGGCGACCGGGGAGCTGTTTTTT. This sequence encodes CASSPRQGATGELFF.

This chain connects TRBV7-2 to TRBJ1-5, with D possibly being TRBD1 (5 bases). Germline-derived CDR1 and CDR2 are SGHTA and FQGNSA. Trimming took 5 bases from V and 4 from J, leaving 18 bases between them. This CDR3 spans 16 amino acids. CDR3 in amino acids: CASSAVEGTLNQPQHF. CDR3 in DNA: TGTGCCAGCAGCGCCGTGGAGGGGACTTTAAATCAGCCCCAGCATTTT.

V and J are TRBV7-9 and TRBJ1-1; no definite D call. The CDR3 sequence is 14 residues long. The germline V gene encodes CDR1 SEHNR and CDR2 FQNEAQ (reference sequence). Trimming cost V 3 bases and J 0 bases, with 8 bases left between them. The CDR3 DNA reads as TGTGCCAGCAGCTTTTGGCCGGTGAACACTGAAGCTTTCTTT. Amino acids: CASSFWPVNTEAFF.

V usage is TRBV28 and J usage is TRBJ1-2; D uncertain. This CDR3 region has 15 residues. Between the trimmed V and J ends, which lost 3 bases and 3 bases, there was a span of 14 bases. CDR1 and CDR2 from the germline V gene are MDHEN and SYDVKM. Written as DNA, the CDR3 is TGTGCCAGCAGTTTGGGTCGGGGAGTCGACTATGGCTACACCTTC. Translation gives CASSLGRGVDYGYTF.

CDR3 nucleotides: TGTGCCAGCAGCCCACAAACAGGTCAGCCCCAGCATTTT. It translates to CASSPQTGQPQHF. This chain links TRBV9 with TRBJ1-5; the D gene is possibly TRBD1 (5 bases). V was pared by 4 bases and J by 6 bases, with 11 bases between. The germline gives CDR1 SGDLS, CDR2 YYNGEE. The CDR3 totals 13 residues.

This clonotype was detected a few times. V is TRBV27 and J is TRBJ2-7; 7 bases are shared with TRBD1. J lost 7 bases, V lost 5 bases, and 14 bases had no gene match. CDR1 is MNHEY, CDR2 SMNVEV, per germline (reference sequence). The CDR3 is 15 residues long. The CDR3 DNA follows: TGTGCCAGCAGTCACAGACAGGGTGGGACCTTAGAGCAGTACTTC. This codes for CASSHRQGGTLEQYF.

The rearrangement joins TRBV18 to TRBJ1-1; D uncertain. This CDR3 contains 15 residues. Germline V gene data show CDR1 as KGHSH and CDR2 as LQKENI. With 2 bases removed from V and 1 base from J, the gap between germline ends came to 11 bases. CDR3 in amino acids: CASSPGIVGNTEAFF. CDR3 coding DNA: TGTGCCAGCTCACCAGGGATCGTCGGGAACACTGAAGCTTTCTTT.

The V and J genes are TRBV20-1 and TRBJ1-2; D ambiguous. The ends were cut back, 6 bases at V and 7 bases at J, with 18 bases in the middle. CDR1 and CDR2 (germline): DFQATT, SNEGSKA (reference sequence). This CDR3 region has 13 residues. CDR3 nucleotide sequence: TGCAGTGCAAGCACCAGCGGGGTGGGTGGCTACACCTTC. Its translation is CSASTSGVGGYTF.

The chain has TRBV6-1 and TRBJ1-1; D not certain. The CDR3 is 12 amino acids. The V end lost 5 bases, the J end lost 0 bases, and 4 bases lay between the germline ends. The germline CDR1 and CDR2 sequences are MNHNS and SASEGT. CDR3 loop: CASSRVNTEAFF. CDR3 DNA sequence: TGTGCCAGCAGTCGAGTGAACACTGAAGCTTTCTTT.

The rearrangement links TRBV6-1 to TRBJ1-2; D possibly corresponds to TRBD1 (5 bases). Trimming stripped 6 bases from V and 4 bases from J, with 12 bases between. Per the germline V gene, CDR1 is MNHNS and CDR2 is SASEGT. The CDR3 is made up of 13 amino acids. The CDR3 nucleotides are TGTGCCAGCAGGACCGTCGGGACCTATGGCTACACCTTC. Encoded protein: CASRTVGTYGYTF.

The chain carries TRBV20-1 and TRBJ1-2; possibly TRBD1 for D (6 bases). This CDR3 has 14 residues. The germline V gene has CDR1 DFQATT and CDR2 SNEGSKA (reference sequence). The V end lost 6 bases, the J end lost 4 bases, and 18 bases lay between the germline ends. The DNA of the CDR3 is TGCAGTGCCAAGACCGCCGGGGGGCCCTATGGCTACACCTTC. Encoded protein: CSAKTAGGPYGYTF.

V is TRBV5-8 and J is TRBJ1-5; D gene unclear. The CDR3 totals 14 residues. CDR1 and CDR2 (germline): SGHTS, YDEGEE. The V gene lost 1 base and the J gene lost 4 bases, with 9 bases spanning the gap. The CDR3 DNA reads TGTGCCAGCAGCTTGAACTTAGGGAATCAGCCCCAGCATTTT. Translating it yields CASSLNLGNQPQHF.

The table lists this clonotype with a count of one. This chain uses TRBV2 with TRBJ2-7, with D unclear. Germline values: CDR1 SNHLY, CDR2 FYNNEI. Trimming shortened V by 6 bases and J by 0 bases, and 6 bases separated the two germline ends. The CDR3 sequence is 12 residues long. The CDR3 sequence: CASRGDSYEQYF. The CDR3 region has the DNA TGTGCCAGCAGAGGCGACTCCTACGAGCAGTACTTC.